These 8 T cell receptor beta chains originate from one sample sequenced in a study of blood T cell repertoires in COVID-19. Assay: immunoSEQ multiplex PCR; the TCRdb copy retains only in-frame clones and omits some. The sample contains 200,000 to 300,000 clones, around four fifths of which appear only once. Material for sequencing was peripheral blood. The receptors come from a woman older than 75 with acute or convalescent COVID-19.

This sequence joins TRBV9 and TRBJ1-2; 11 positions agree with TRBD1. The CDR3 has 15 residues. Per the germline V gene, CDR1 is SGDLS and CDR2 is YYNGEE. Unmatched junction bases numbered 8, after V lost 2 bases and J lost 8 bases. CDR3 DNA: TGTGCCAGCAGCGTCCTGGGACAGGGGGTTGCCGGCTACACCTTC. Its translation: CASSVLGQGVAGYTF.

This clone was picked up one time. The V gene is TRBV7-9, the J gene TRBJ1-1, with TRBD1 as a possible D gene (6 bases). Germline-derived CDR1 and CDR2 are SEHNR and FQNEAQ (reference sequence). V lost 1 base to trimming and J lost 5 bases, with 8 bases between them. This CDR3 contains 13 residues. CDR3: CASSLGGGTEAFF. DNA of the CDR3: TGTGCCAGCAGCTTAGGAGGGGGTACTGAAGCTTTCTTT. The variable domain in full, completed from reference TRBV7-9 and TRBJ1-1, reads DTGVSQNPRHKITKRGQNVTFRCDPISEHNRLYWYRQTLGQGPEFLTYFQNEAQLEKSRLLSDRFSAERPKGSFSTLEIQRTEQGDSAMYLCASSLGGGTEAFFGQGTRLTVV.

CDR3: CASSSGTGGTYEQYF. DNA for the CDR3: TGTGCCAGCAGTAGCGGGACAGGGGGGACCTACGAGCAGTACTTC. This chain joins TRBV2 and TRBJ2-7; 11 positions agree with TRBD1. V dropped 5 bases and J dropped 2; count of bases not matched to a gene: 5. The V gene's germline CDR1 is SNHLY and CDR2 FYNNEI. The CDR3 has 15 residues.

The CDR3 DNA is TGTGCCAGCAGTTTGATTGGACAGGGGCCCCTCTCTGGAAACACCATATATTTT. Its protein product is CASSLIGQGPLSGNTIYF. The chain has TRBV28 and TRBJ1-3, with 9 bases that match TRBD1. V lost 3 bases and J lost 0; bases outside the gene matches: 9. Germline V gene data show CDR1 as MDHEN and CDR2 as SYDVKM. The CDR3 spans 18 residues.

CDR3 amino acids: CASSLAAQGYEQFF. The CDR3 nucleotides are TGTGCCAGCAGCTTAGCGGCACAGGGCTATGAGCAGTTCTTC. The chain recombines TRBV7-9 with TRBJ2-1; maybe TRBD1 (6 bases). CDR1 is SEHNR, CDR2 FQNEAQ, per germline (reference sequence). The CDR3 totals 14 residues. The V gene lost 0 bases and the J gene lost 8 bases, with 11 bases spanning the gap.

The chain combines TRBV9 with TRBJ2-6; no clear D. V lost 3 bases to trimming and J lost 2 bases, with 12 bases between them. The CDR3 is 16 amino acids. Germline CDR1 SGDLS, CDR2 YYNGEE. CDR3 coding DNA: TGTGCCAGCAGCGAAGAAGCCGTTCCTGGGGCCAACGTCCTGACTTTC. Its translation is CASSEEAVPGANVLTF.

This clone was observed many times. This chain joins TRBV7-2 and TRBJ2-1, with D possibly TRBD2 on 5 matching bases. The CDR3 extends over 16 amino acids. Looked up from germline, CDR1 is SGHTA and CDR2 is FQGNSA. V lost 1 base to trimming and J lost 5 bases, with 15 bases between them. The CDR3 DNA reads TGTGCCAGCAGCTTAGAAGGGCGGGTAAGGGACAATGAGCAGTTCTTC. It is translated as CASSLEGRVRDNEQFF.

This clone was recorded a few times. The genes are TRBV6-5 and TRBJ1-6; D not resolved. Looked up from germline, CDR1 is MNHEY and CDR2 is SVGAGI. V lost 0 bases and J lost 9, with 12 bases in between. CDR3 length equals 15 residues. The CDR3 bases are TGTGCCAGCAGTTACTCGGACGGGGATCCTTCACCCCTCCACTTT. This sequence encodes CASSYSDGDPSPLHF.